The 11 T cell receptor beta chains in this list originate from one sample, sequenced in a study of T cell responses to AZD1222 COVID-19 vaccine. TCRdb keeps only in-frame clones here, not all; method: immunoSEQ multiplex PCR. The sample contains some 150,000 clones, 86% of which appear only once. The sequences come from peripheral blood, collected 28 days after the second AZD1222 dose. The receptor set was obtained from an adult who received the AZD1222 COVID-19 vaccine.

This chain links TRBV30 with TRBJ1-1; D not certain. V lost 4 bases and J 1 base, leaving 10 bases between the germline ends. The CDR3 spans 13 residues. Germline V gives CDR1 GTSNPN, CDR2 SVGIG (reference sequence). The chain's CDR3 is CAWMSQANTEAFF. CDR3 sequence (DNA): TGTGCCTGGATGTCGCAGGCGAACACTGAAGCTTTCTTT.

The rearrangement joins TRBV3-1 (or the pseudogene TRBV3-2) to TRBJ1-2; D is possibly TRBD1 (6 bases). V lost 4 bases, J lost 2 bases, and 11 bases lay in between. The CDR3 has 14 residues. Germline lookup yields CDR1 LGHDT and CDR2 YNNKEL (reference sequence). The CDR3 coding sequence is TGTGCCAGCAGCCGCGCGGACAGCAACTATGGCTACACCTTC. This translates into CASSRADSNYGYTF.

The chain employs TRBV7-9 and TRBJ2-7; D is possibly TRBD1 (5 bases). Germline CDR1 is SEHNR and CDR2 is FQNEAQ (reference sequence). This CDR3 contains 14 residues. The V end lost 4 bases, the J end lost 4 bases, and 14 bases lay between the germline ends. The CDR3: CASSSTENRYEQYF. The CDR3 bases are TGTGCCAGCAGCTCGACAGAAAATAGGTACGAGCAGTACTTC.

In regard to this clone: Other DNA sequences within the sample encode an identical CDR3. The chain is built from TRBV6-5 and TRBJ1-1, with a possible D match to TRBD1 (5 bases). The CDR3 has 13 amino acids. Germline V CDR1 and CDR2: MNHEY, SVGAGI. Trimming took 0 bases from V and 4 from J, leaving 6 bases between them. The CDR3 DNA follows: TGTGCCAGCAGTTACTCCGGGGGCACTGAAGCTTTCTTT. The encoded protein is CASSYSGGTEAFF.

As for this clone: The identical CDR3 is also encoded by other nucleotide sequences in the sample. The chain carries TRBV5-1 and TRBJ1-5, with D possibly matching TRBD1 (5 bases). Germline V gene lookup returns CDR1 SGHRS and CDR2 YFSETQ. V was shortened by 0 bases and J by 5 bases, with 6 bases between the two germline ends. The CDR3 has 13 amino acids. CDR3 loop: CASSLGGDQPQHF. The CDR3 DNA follows: TGCGCCAGCAGCTTGGGAGGGGATCAGCCCCAGCATTTT.

The chain joins TRBV6-2 or TRBV6-3 to TRBJ2-5, with D unresolved. V lost 0 bases and J 1 base, leaving 15 bases between the germline ends. Germline loops: CDR1 MNHEY, CDR2 SVGEGT. This CDR3 is built from 17 residues. The CDR3 reads CASSYSISQALQETQYF. The CDR3 nucleotides are TGTGCCAGCAGTTACTCGATTAGTCAAGCCCTCCAAGAGACCCAGTACTTC.

The CDR3 DNA reads TGTGCCAGCAGCGGACGGTACAATGAGCAGTTCTTC. This encodes CASSGRYNEQFF. The chain carries TRBV7-6 and TRBJ2-1; D is uncertain. Germline CDR1 and CDR2: SGHVS and FNYEAQ. CDR3 size: 12 residues. V was shortened by 5 bases and J by 4 bases, with 6 bases between the two germline ends.

This sequence joins TRBV27 and TRBJ1-3; tentative D call: TRBD1 (6 bases). V gave up 6 bases and J gave up 3 bases, with 15 bases separating them. Germline assignment: CDR1 MNHEY and CDR2 SMNVEV (reference sequence). CDR3 length equals 15 residues. CDR3 amino acids: CASSKDSNIGNTIYF. CDR3 nucleotide sequence: TGTGCCAGCAGCAAGGACAGTAATATTGGAAACACCATATATTTT.

The J gene is TRBJ2-7, the V gene TRBV27, with 9 bases lining up with TRBD2. CDR3 length: 17 residues. Germline-derived CDR1 and CDR2 are MNHEY and SMNVEV (reference sequence). V was pared by 6 bases and J by 1 base, with 13 bases of the junction left unmatched. CDR3 sequence: CASSPSPGGRASYEQYF. The CDR3 DNA is TGTGCCAGCAGCCCCAGCCCGGGCGGGAGGGCATCCTACGAGCAGTACTTC.

This chain joins TRBV3-1 (or the pseudogene TRBV3-2) and TRBJ2-6; D not resolved. The CDR3 extends over 18 amino acids. The germline V gene encodes CDR1 LGHDT and CDR2 YNNKEL (reference sequence). Trimming left V 0 bases short and J 0 bases short, with 12 bases between. CDR3 sequence: CASSQEGSPFSGANVLTF. The DNA for the CDR3 is TGTGCCAGCAGCCAAGAGGGCTCCCCTTTCTCTGGGGCCAACGTCCTGACTTTC.

This sequence joins TRBV7-8 and TRBJ2-2; TRBD1 agrees at 7 bases. The CDR3 is 17 amino acids. The germline CDR1 and CDR2 sequences are SGHVS and FQNEAQ. V lost 3 bases to trimming and J lost 4 bases; unmatched junction nucleotides: 11. CDR3 coding DNA: TGTGCCAGCAGCTTCGGGACAGCATCCCCAATCACCGGGGAGCTGTTTTTT. Translation: CASSFGTASPITGELFF.